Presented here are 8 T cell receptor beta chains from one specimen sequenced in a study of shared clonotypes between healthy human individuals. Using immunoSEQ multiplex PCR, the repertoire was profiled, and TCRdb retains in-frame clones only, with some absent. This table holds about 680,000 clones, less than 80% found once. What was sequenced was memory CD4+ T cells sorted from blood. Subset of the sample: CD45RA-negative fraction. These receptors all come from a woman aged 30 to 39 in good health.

The CDR3 here is CASSPATGVDEQYF. In nucleotides, the CDR3 is TGCGCCAGCAGCCCGGCGACAGGGGTAGACGAGCAGTACTTC. This chain links TRBV5-1 with TRBJ2-7; TRBD1 matches 8 bases. Germline CDR1 and CDR2: SGHRS and YFSETQ. This CDR3 has 14 residues. V trimming: 4 bases; J trimming: 5 bases; junction bases outside the gene matches: 8. Full variable domain (outside the CDR3, taken from reference TRBV5-1 and TRBJ2-7): KAGVTQTPRYLIKTRGQQVTLSCSPISGHRSVSWYQQTPGQGLQFLFEYFSETQRNKGNFPGRFSGRQFSNSRSEMNVSTLELGDSALYLCASSPATGVDEQYFGPGTRLTVT.

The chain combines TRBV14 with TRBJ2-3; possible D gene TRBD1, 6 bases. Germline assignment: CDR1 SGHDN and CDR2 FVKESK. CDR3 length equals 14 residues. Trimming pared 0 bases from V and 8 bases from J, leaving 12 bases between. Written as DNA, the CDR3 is TGTGCCAGCAGCCAAGATTGGGAACAGGGTACGCAGTATTTT. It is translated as CASSQDWEQGTQYF.

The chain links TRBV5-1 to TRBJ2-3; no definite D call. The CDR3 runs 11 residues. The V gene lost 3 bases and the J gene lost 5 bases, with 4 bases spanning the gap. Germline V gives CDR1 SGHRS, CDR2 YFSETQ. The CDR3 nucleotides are TGCGCCAGCAGCTCCCTAGATACGCAGTATTTT. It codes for CASSSLDTQYF.

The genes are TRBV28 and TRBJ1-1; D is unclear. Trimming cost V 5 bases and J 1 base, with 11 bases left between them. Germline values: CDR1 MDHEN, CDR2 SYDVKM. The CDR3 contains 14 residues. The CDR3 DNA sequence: TGTGCCAGCAGTAACTGGAATGGGAACACTGAAGCTTTCTTT. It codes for CASSNWNGNTEAFF. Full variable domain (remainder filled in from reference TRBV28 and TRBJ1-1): DVKVTQSSRYLVKRTGEKVFLECVQDMDHENMFWYRQDPGLGLRLIYFSYDVKMKEKGDIPEGYSVSREKKERFSLILESASTNQTSMYLCASSNWNGNTEAFFGQGTRLTVV.

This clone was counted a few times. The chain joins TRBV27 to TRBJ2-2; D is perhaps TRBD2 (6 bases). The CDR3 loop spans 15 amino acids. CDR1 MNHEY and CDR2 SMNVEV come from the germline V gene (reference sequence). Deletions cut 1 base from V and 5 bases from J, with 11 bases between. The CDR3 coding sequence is TGTGCCAGCAGTTTATTGTCTCTAGCGACCGGGGAGCTGTTTTTT. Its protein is CASSLLSLATGELFF.

This CDR3 is CAGASFISGEQFF. DNA for the CDR3: TGTGCTGGGGCTAGCTTCATTTCGGGTGAGCAGTTCTTC. V is TRBV30 and J is TRBJ2-1; perhaps D is TRBD1 or TRBD2 (5 bases each). The CDR3 contains 13 residues. The germline gives CDR1 GTSNPN, CDR2 SVGIG (reference sequence). Full variable domain (outside the CDR3, taken from reference TRBV30 and TRBJ2-1): SQTIHQWPATLVQPVGSPLSLECTVEGTSNPNLYWYRQAAGRGLQLLFYSVGIGQISSEVPQNLSASRPQDRQFILSSKKLLLSDSGFYLCAGASFISGEQFFGPGTRLTVL.

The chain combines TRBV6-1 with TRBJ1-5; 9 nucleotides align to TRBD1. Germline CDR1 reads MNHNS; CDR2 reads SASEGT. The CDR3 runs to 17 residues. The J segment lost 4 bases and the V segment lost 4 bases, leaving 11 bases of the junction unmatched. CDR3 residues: CASSAGTGSWGNQPQHF. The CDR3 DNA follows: TGTGCCAGCAGTGCCGGGACAGGGTCCTGGGGGAATCAGCCCCAGCATTTT.

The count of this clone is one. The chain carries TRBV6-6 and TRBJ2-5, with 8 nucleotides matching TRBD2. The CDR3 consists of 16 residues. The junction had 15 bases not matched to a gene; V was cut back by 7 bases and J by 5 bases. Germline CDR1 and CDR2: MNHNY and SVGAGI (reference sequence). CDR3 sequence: CASTLRVIAGPETQYF. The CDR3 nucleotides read TGTGCCAGCACCCTAAGAGTGATAGCGGGACCGGAGACCCAGTACTTC.